The clone carrying this T cell receptor beta chain has only a few counts. Each CDR3 protein gets one entry after TCRdb re-called the RT-PCR reads with MiXCR. Among about 23,000 distinct CDR3 sequences listed, 25% to 35% were seen once. This sample was included in a study of patients and donors after allogeneic stem cell transplantation. The CDR3 length is 12 residues. Per the germline V gene, CDR1 is DFQATT and CDR2 is SNEGSKA (reference sequence). V was pared by 6 bases and J by 4 bases, with 10 bases between. The receptor was isolated from a human donor who was either an allogeneic HSCT recipient or a stem cell or donor lymphocyte infusion donor (not recorded which). It is not recorded whose cells these are; they may come from a transplant donor. The V and J genes are TRBV20-1 and TRBJ1-5, with D uncertain. Material: blood, either unsorted or a sorted T cell fraction (not recorded which). CDR3 residues: CSATAPNQPQHF. In nucleotides, the CDR3 is TGCAGTGCAACAGCCCCTAATCAGCCCCAGCATTTT.